Shown below are 25 T cell receptor beta chains from a single sample sequenced in a study of radiotherapy plus CTLA-4 blockade in lung cancer. Sequencing was performed with immunoSEQ multiplex PCR; in TCRdb, only in-frame clones are kept and a portion is missing. The sample contains about 120,000 clones, around 90% of which appear only once. The sequenced sample was peripheral blood, obtained from a patient treated with radiotherapy plus ipilimumab. The receptors were sampled from a human donor with non-small cell lung cancer that progressed on radiotherapy plus ipilimumab.

The CDR3 here is CASSPGGAVEETQYF. The DNA of the CDR3 is TGTGCCAGCAGCCCGGGGGGGGCGGTAGAAGAGACCCAGTACTTC. The chain recombines TRBV7-3 with TRBJ2-5; 8 bases fit TRBD2. Germline values: CDR1 SGHTA, CDR2 FQGTGA. This CDR3 comprises 15 residues. V lost 5 bases, J lost 3 bases, and 8 bases stayed unmatched.

The chain is built from TRBV30 and TRBJ2-1; D possibly corresponds to TRBD2 (6 bases). Germline V gene lookup returns CDR1 GTSNPN and CDR2 SVGIG (reference sequence). CDR3 length: 11 amino acids. Trimming cost V 3 bases and J 7 bases, with 7 bases left between them. The chain's CDR3 is CAWSRGNEQFF. In DNA, the CDR3 is TGTGCCTGGAGCCGGGGGAATGAGCAGTTCTTC.

By share, this clone counts as medium-sized (0.01 to 0.1%). The chain links TRBV28 to TRBJ2-7; 9 bases map to TRBD2. Germline CDR1 and CDR2: MDHEN and SYDVKM. V shed 3 bases and J 4 bases; nucleotides not matched to a gene: 13. There are 17 residues in the CDR3. CDR3 in amino acids: CASSLIGLAGNGYEQYF. For the CDR3, the DNA is TGTGCCAGCAGTTTGATTGGGCTAGCGGGAAATGGGTACGAGCAGTACTTC.

The chain couples TRBV19 to TRBJ2-1; possibly TRBD1 or TRBD2 for D (5 bases each). V was cut by 7 bases and J by 0 bases, with 19 bases left in between. The CDR3 totals 17 residues. CDR1 is LNHDA and CDR2 is SQIVND in the germline V gene (reference sequence). The CDR3 spells CASMGVSRQSSYNEQFF. DNA for the CDR3: TGTGCCAGTATGGGGGTTTCAAGGCAGAGCTCCTACAATGAGCAGTTCTTC. The whole variable domain, remainder taken from reference TRBV19 and TRBJ2-1, is DGGITQSPKYLFRKEGQNVTLSCEQNLNHDAMYWYRQDPGQGLRLIYYSQIVNDFQKGDIAEGYSVSREKKESFPLTVTSAQKNPTAFYLCASMGVSRQSSYNEQFFGPGTRLTVL.

The CDR3 spells CAWSEGRGRNQPQHF. DNA of the CDR3: TGTGCCTGGAGTGAGGGCAGGGGACGGAATCAGCCCCAGCATTTT. The rearrangement joins TRBV30 to TRBJ1-5; weak D call: TRBD1 (6 bases). V was shortened by 1 base and J by 4 bases, with 14 bases between the two germline ends. Looked up from germline, CDR1 is GTSNPN and CDR2 is SVGIG (reference sequence). The CDR3 consists of 15 residues.

The chain has TRBV18 and TRBJ2-7; 9 bases map to TRBD2. The CDR3 has 14 amino acids. With 6 bases clipped from V and 1 base from J, the junction kept 4 bases outside the gene matches. Germline V CDR1 and CDR2: KGHSH, LQKENI. The CDR3 DNA sequence: TGTGCCAGCTCCCAAGCGGGAGGATCCTACGAGCAGTACTTC. Amino acids: CASSQAGGSYEQYF.

The CDR3 protein is CASGSLRGGVDTQYF. In DNA form, the CDR3 reads TGTGCTAGTGGTTCCCTCCGGGGAGGAGTAGATACGCAGTATTTT. This chain joins TRBV12-5 and TRBJ2-3, with D perhaps matching TRBD2 (6 bases). The CDR3 has 15 amino acids. Germline loops: CDR1 LGHNT, CDR2 FRNRAP. With 4 bases removed from V and 5 bases from J, the gap between germline ends came to 16 bases.

V gene TRBV5-1 combines with J gene TRBJ1-1; TRBD1 matches 8 bases. The CDR3 is 20 amino acids. The V gene end was trimmed by 5 bases and the J gene end by 0 bases; junction bases not matched to a gene: 21. CDR1 is SGHRS, CDR2 YFSETQ, per germline. CDR3 nucleotides: TGCGCCAGCAGACTAGGGGGAACGACAGGGGTCAATCACATGAACACTGAAGCTTTCTTT. This translates into CASRLGGTTGVNHMNTEAFF.

This chain connects TRBV5-5 to TRBJ2-7; 7 bases match TRBD2. CDR3 size: 15 residues. After removal of 0 bases from V and 2 bases from J, the junction contained 5 bases not matched to a gene. Per germline, CDR1 SGHKS and CDR2 YYEKEE (reference sequence). The CDR3, as DNA: TGTGCCAGCAGCTTGGAGGGTGGGAGGGCCTACGAGCAGTACTTC. Its translation: CASSLEGGRAYEQYF.

This clone was recorded only once. V gene TRBV5-1 combines with J gene TRBJ2-7; 8 bases are shared with TRBD2. V shed 4 bases, J shed 0 bases, and the junction held 9 bases outside the gene matches. This CDR3 comprises 16 residues. The germline CDR1 and CDR2 sequences are SGHRS and YFSETQ. CDR3 DNA sequence: TGCGCCAGCAGCCACATGATAAGCGGGAGCTCCTACGAGCAGTACTTC. It specifies CASSHMISGSSYEQYF.

The chain carries TRBV5-4 and TRBJ2-7; D is possibly TRBD2 (6 bases). CDR1 and CDR2 from the germline V gene are SGHNT and YYREEE (reference sequence). CDR3 length: 14 residues. Trimming left V 0 bases short and J 6 bases short, with 13 bases between. CDR3 bases: TGTGCCAGCAGCTTGGCGCTAGCGAACAGCGAGCAGTACTTC. Translation gives CASSLALANSEQYF.

The gene calls are TRBV30 and TRBJ2-1; 12 positions agree with TRBD2. Germline CDR1 reads GTSNPN; CDR2 reads SVGIG (reference sequence). Trimming cost V 5 bases and J 7 bases; bases outside gene matches: 9. This CDR3 comprises 15 residues. CDR3 DNA: TGTGCCTGGTCCGGACTAGCGGGATTTAAGAATGAGCAGTTCTTC. Residues: CAWSGLAGFKNEQFF. The full variable domain, in which reference TRBV30 and TRBJ2-1 provide the parts outside the CDR3, is SQTIHQWPATLVQPVGSPLSLECTVEGTSNPNLYWYRQAAGRGLQLLFYSVGIGQISSEVPQNLSASRPQDRQFILSSKKLLLSDSGFYLCAWSGLAGFKNEQFFGPGTRLTVL.

The chain uses TRBV2 and TRBJ1-1; D is unresolved. The V gene's germline CDR1 is SNHLY and CDR2 FYNNEI. V gave up 2 bases and J gave up 11 bases, with 12 bases separating them. CDR3 length equals 12 residues. CDR3 sequence (DNA): TGTGCCAGCAGTGAATTTTCCCCCTGGGCTTTCTTT. This encodes CASSEFSPWAFF.

This sequence joins TRBV2 and TRBJ1-5, with D perhaps matching TRBD1 (5 bases). The germline gives CDR1 SNHLY, CDR2 FYNNEI. The CDR3 spans 13 residues. With 6 bases removed from V and 7 bases from J, the gap between germline ends came to 13 bases. CDR3: CASRGPSLQPQHF. CDR3 sequence (DNA): TGTGCCAGCAGGGGACCAAGCCTACAGCCCCAGCATTTT. Drawing the rest from reference TRBV2 and TRBJ1-5, the complete variable domain is EPEVTQTPSHQVTQMGQEVILRCVPISNHLYFYWYRQILGQKVEFLVSFYNNEISEKSEIFDDQFSVERPDGSNFTLKIRSTKLEDSAMYFCASRGPSLQPQHFGDGTRLSIL.

V is TRBV7-6 and J is TRBJ2-1; TRBD2 matches at 7 bases. The junction had 3 bases not matched to a gene; V was cut back by 1 base and J by 3 bases. Germline assignment: CDR1 SGHVS and CDR2 FNYEAQ. The CDR3 is 15 residues long. CDR3 DNA: TGTGCCAGCAGCTTAGGGCGGGAGTTCTACAATGAGCAGTTCTTC. This sequence encodes CASSLGREFYNEQFF.

The V and J genes are TRBV7-6 and TRBJ2-3; D not resolved. V was clipped by 0 bases and J by 0 bases, with 4 bases between them. Germline loops: CDR1 SGHVS, CDR2 FNYEAQ. The CDR3 spans 14 residues. CDR3 in DNA: TGTGCCAGCAGCTTAGCGGGGAGCACAGATACGCAGTATTTT. This encodes CASSLAGSTDTQYF.

This chain links TRBV15 with TRBJ2-1; 9 nucleotides line up with TRBD2. Trimming removed 3 bases from V and 4 bases from J; junction bases left unmatched: 7. Germline V lookup: CDR1 LNHNV, CDR2 YYDKDF (reference sequence). The CDR3 is made up of 16 amino acids. The CDR3 bases are TGTGCCACCAGCAGGAGGCTAGCGGGACTTTACAATGAGCAGTTCTTC. This codes for CATSRRLAGLYNEQFF.

The chain is built from TRBV7-2 and TRBJ1-1; D unclear. Looked up from germline, CDR1 is SGHTA and CDR2 is FQGNSA. Trimming took 1 base from V and 0 from J, leaving 9 bases between them. The CDR3 has 15 residues. CDR3 sequence: CASSLGNGMNTEAFF. The CDR3, as DNA: TGTGCCAGCAGCTTAGGGAACGGAATGAACACTGAAGCTTTCTTT.

This chain connects TRBV6-1 to TRBJ2-5; D gene uncertain. The length of the CDR3 is 15 residues. The V gene lost 6 bases and the J gene lost 1 base, with 15 bases spanning the gap. Looked up from germline, CDR1 is MNHNS and CDR2 is SASEGT. This CDR3 reads CASRLRPGPQETQYF. DNA of the CDR3: TGTGCCAGCAGGCTACGCCCAGGACCCCAAGAGACCCAGTACTTC.

In DNA form, the CDR3 reads TGTGCCAGTAGTATAGGTGGACAGAGGGACAATCAGCCCCAGCATTTT. Protein: CASSIGGQRDNQPQHF. The rearrangement uses TRBV19 and TRBJ1-5; maybe TRBD1 (6 bases). V lost 1 base and J 3 bases, leaving 13 bases between the germline ends. This CDR3 has 16 amino acids. In germline, CDR1 is LNHDA, CDR2 SQIVND (reference sequence).

V is TRBV29-1 and J is TRBJ1-2, with 7 nucleotides matching TRBD1. This CDR3 has 12 residues. Germline V lookup: CDR1 SQVTM, CDR2 ANQGSEA. Trimming took 4 bases from V and 4 from J; bases not matched to a gene: 3. The CDR3 DNA follows: TGCAGCGTTGGAGACAGGGCCTATGGCTACACCTTC. It encodes CSVGDRAYGYTF.

This chain joins TRBV9 and TRBJ2-7; D uncertain. The V gene lost 2 bases and the J gene lost 0 bases, with 12 bases spanning the gap. The CDR3 is 15 amino acids. From germline, CDR1 is SGDLS and CDR2 YYNGEE. The CDR3: CASSVTAGASYEQYF. CDR3 DNA: TGTGCCAGCAGCGTCACGGCAGGCGCCTCCTACGAGCAGTACTTC.

The chain links TRBV15 to TRBJ2-1; a weak D match, TRBD2 (5 bases). The germline gives CDR1 LNHNV, CDR2 YYDKDF (reference sequence). The CDR3 spans 17 residues. Trimming removed 4 bases from V and 0 bases from J, with 16 bases in between. As DNA, the CDR3 is TGTGCCACCAGCACCCCTGGGCGGACTGGCTCCTACAATGAGCAGTTCTTC. This gives the protein CATSTPGRTGSYNEQFF. The complete variable domain, with remaining parts taken from reference TRBV15 and TRBJ2-1, reads DAMVIQNPRYQVTQFGKPVTLSCSQTLNHNVMYWYQQKSSQAPKLLFHYYDKDFNNEADTPDNFQSRRPNTSFCFLDIRSPGLGDTAMYLCATSTPGRTGSYNEQFFGPGTRLTVL.

The genes are TRBV7-2 and TRBJ2-5, with D perhaps being TRBD1 or TRBD2 (5 bases each). CDR3 length: 14 amino acids. V dropped 1 base and J dropped 7 bases, with 13 bases sitting between them. CDR1 and CDR2 from the germline V gene are SGHTA and FQGNSA. CDR3 DNA: TGTGCCAGCAGCTTAGGGGGGATCTCAGGGACCCAGTACTTC. This encodes CASSLGGISGTQYF.

V and J are TRBV12-5 and TRBJ1-2, with 7 nucleotides matching TRBD1. J lost 0 bases, V lost 2 bases, and 15 bases had no gene match. Germline V CDR1 and CDR2: LGHNT, FRNRAP. This CDR3 spans 19 amino acids. Written as DNA, the CDR3 is TGTGCTAGTGGTTTGCTTTCCGGGACAGCGGCCCTAGCTAACTATGGCTACACCTTC. The encoded protein is CASGLLSGTAALANYGYTF.